This T cell receptor (beta chain) was observed in a study of OX40 agonist ivuxolimab in advanced cancers. The study, taken as a whole, reports: Circulating CD4+ and CD8+ T cells showed clonal expansion by week 6 at 0.1 to 3.0 mg/kg.

Comment on this clone: Antigen: not known.

Patients with a history of autoimmune disease or on systemic immunosuppression were excluded. Sequencing was performed with immunoSEQ multiplex PCR; in TCRdb, only in-frame clones are kept and a portion is missing. Of 60,000 or so clones in the sample, about 79% were seen once. Material: CD4+ or CD8+ T cells sorted from blood, obtained in a trial of the OX40 agonist ivuxolimab. This clonotype was obtained from an adult with an advanced solid tumor such as melanoma, head and neck, liver or kidney cancer.

In DNA, the CDR3 is TGTGCCAGCAGTGAATATACTCGAGAGACCCAGTACTTC. Amino acids: CASSEYTRETQYF. The chain has TRBV25-1 and TRBJ2-5; D is unclear. The CDR3 is made up of 13 amino acids. CDR1 is MGHDK and CDR2 is SYGVNS in the germline V gene. Trimming removed 0 bases from V and 4 bases from J, with 6 bases in between.